This TCR beta chain was profiled in a study of blood T cell repertoires in COVID-19. The repertoire was sequenced with immunoSEQ multiplex PCR; TCRdb's copy has only in-frame clones and lacks some. This sample carries fewer than 500,000 clones, around nine tenths of them seen once, and the ten largest clones take around 0.92%. The germline gives CDR1 MNHEY, CDR2 SMNVEV (reference sequence). Trimming pared 4 bases from V and 2 bases from J, leaving 21 bases between. This CDR3 spans 18 amino acids. The chain carries TRBV27 and TRBJ2-1; the D gene is possibly TRBD2 (5 bases). This receptor was identified in a man aged 18 to 35 with COVID-19, enrolled during active disease. Material: peripheral blood. DNA of the CDR3: TGTGCCAGCAGTTCCGACACTCAGAGCGGCGCACCCTACAATGAGCAGTTCTTC. It is translated as CASSSDTQSGAPYNEQFF.